The TCR beta chain described here comes from a study of metastatic and nonmetastatic thyroid tumors. Background on the study: Samples came from malignant and benign thyroid patients, and repertoires were compared across blood and tumor or nodule tissue. Regarding the study as a whole: Reportedly, malignant thyroid tumors had significantly higher TCR beta diversity than benign nodules, in blood and tumor.

In the authors' methods: To classify distant metastasis in papillary thyroid cancer, a model was built from CDR3 differences across clinicopathological groups. With MiXCR, TCRdb called clones anew from the PCR reads. The V and J calls and clone size come from TCRdb's table, not from the authors' own analysis. The sample records 15,000 to 20,000 clones, around 28% being singletons. Prior to thyroid surgery, none of the patients had received any treatment. Worth noting for this clone: Its antigen is still unknown.

Trimming removed 5 bases from V and 3 bases from J; junction bases left unmatched: 9. There are 15 residues in the CDR3. Per the germline V gene, CDR1 is SGHRS and CDR2 is YFSETQ. The clonotype was recovered from a male donor with papillary thyroid cancer or a benign thyroid nodule (not recorded which). Some clones in this sample may be carry-over from other donors' samples. Input material: tumor tissue. This rearrangement joins TRBV5-1 to TRBJ2-3, with 7 bases matching TRBD2. CDR3 sequence reads: CASSRAGAGTDTQYF. The CDR3 DNA is TGCGCCAGCAGTCGGGCGGGAGCAGGTACAGATACGCAGTATTTT.